This T cell receptor beta chain emerged from a study of breast tumors, draining lymph nodes, adjacent tissues. Study conclusions and caveats: Tumor and nontumor repertoires were significantly more similar in luminal-like than in basal-like breast cancer. Most tumor T cells seemingly derive from lymph node, then expand in tumor. Tumor TCR diversity was below lymph nodes but above nontumor tissue.

Germline V gives CDR1 DFQATT, CDR2 SNEGSKA (reference sequence). CDR3 size: 16 residues. In TCRdb, the multiplex PCR reads were re-called with MiXCR into one record per CDR3 protein. The data hold 200,000 or so distinct CDR3 sequences, with over 25% observed a single time. Breast cancer patients provided tissue from their axillary draining lymph nodes. This clonotype has more than one count but fewer than ten. Its antigen is not identified. Just one base apart from a much larger clone, this may be a read error. Sequenced sample: axillary lymph node tissue. The chain has TRBV20-1 and TRBJ2-7, with D maybe TRBD2 (8 bases). This sequence was found in a female donor with breast cancer. Some clones in this sample may be carry-over from other donors' samples. The DNA of the CDR3 is TGCAGTGCTAAGGGGGCGGGGGGACGTCCCTCCTACGGGCAGTACTTC. Its translation: CSAKGAGGRPSYGQYF.